This is a list of T cell receptor beta chains from one sample in a study of blood T cell repertoires in COVID-19. The protocol was immunoSEQ multiplex PCR, while the TCRdb copy is restricted to in-frame clones and leaves out a portion. The repertoire holds a few hundred thousand clones, with about nine tenths as singletons. Sequencing was carried out using peripheral blood. These receptors came from a woman aged 50 to 65 with acute or convalescent COVID-19. Both conserved end residues are part of each CDR3. D genes are given only for firm matches. The size field is filled for only some rows; it gives once, few, many or a size class.

J gene: TRBJ2-2
V gene: TRBV27
clone size: NA
D gene: TRBD2
CDR3 DNA: TGTGCCAGCACCAGGACTAGCGGATCGAACACCGGGGAGCTGTTTTTT
CDR3 protein: CASTRTSGSNTGELFF

J gene: TRBJ2-1
V gene: TRBV7-2
clone size: NA
D gene: NA
CDR3 DNA: TGTGCCAGCAGCTTGGCCACGGGTGGAAATGAGCAGTTCTTC
CDR3 protein: CASSLATGGNEQFF

J gene: TRBJ2-7
V gene: TRBV6-1
clone size: NA
D gene: TRBD1
CDR3 DNA: TGTGCCAGCAGTGAACAAGGACAGGGGTCGGGATACGAGCAGTACTTC
CDR3 protein: CASSEQGQGSGYEQYF

J gene: TRBJ2-3
V gene: TRBV6-5
clone size: NA
D gene: TRBD1
CDR3 DNA: TGTGCCAGCAGGGCAGGGGGCCTCACAGATACGCAGTATTTT
CDR3 protein: CASRAGGLTDTQYF

J gene: TRBJ2-7
V gene: TRBV13
clone size: NA
D gene: NA
CDR3 DNA: TGTGCCAGCAGCTTAGTACCGGGCTACGAGCAGTACTTC
CDR3 protein: CASSLVPGYEQYF

J gene: TRBJ2-2
V gene: TRBV5-6
clone size: NA
D gene: TRBD2
CDR3 DNA: TGTGCCAGCATCGGGGAGGGCAGGGCTGTTTTT
CDR3 protein: CASIGEGRAVF

J gene: TRBJ1-4
V gene: TRBV30
clone size: NA
D gene: NA
CDR3 DNA: TGTGCCTGGAGTGTGGTCCGTGGGGCTGAAAAACTGTTTTTT
CDR3 protein: CAWSVVRGAEKLFF

J gene: TRBJ1-1
V gene: TRBV6-1
clone size: NA
D gene: NA
CDR3 DNA: TGTGCCAGCAGTGAACTTACAGTAAACACTGAAGCTTTCTTT
CDR3 protein: CASSELTVNTEAFF

J gene: TRBJ1-2
V gene: TRBV29-1
clone size: many
D gene: NA
CDR3 DNA: TGCAGCGTTTCGGGACAAACCTATGGCTACACCTTC
CDR3 protein: CSVSGQTYGYTF

J gene: TRBJ1-5
V gene: TRBV4-1
clone size: NA
D gene: TRBD1
CDR3 DNA: TGCGCCAGCAGCCAAGGGTTGGGGACAGGGTATCAGCCCCAGCATTTT
CDR3 protein: CASSQGLGTGYQPQHF

J gene: TRBJ2-3
V gene: TRBV5-4
clone size: NA
D gene: TRBD1
CDR3 DNA: TGTGCCAGCAGCTTGGAGGGGGCGCCTAGCACAGATACGCAGTATTTT
CDR3 protein: CASSLEGAPSTDTQYF

J gene: TRBJ2-3
V gene: TRBV2
clone size: few
D gene: TRBD1
CDR3 DNA: TGTGCCAGCACAGGACAGGGGGGCACAGATACGCAGTATTTT
CDR3 protein: CASTGQGGTDTQYF

J gene: TRBJ2-3
V gene: TRBV30
clone size: NA
D gene: TRBD2
CDR3 DNA: TGTGCCTGGAGTGTGGGGACTAGCGGGATCACAGATACGCAGTATTTT
CDR3 protein: CAWSVGTSGITDTQYF

J gene: TRBJ1-1
V gene: TRBV4-3
clone size: NA
D gene: NA
CDR3 DNA: TGCGCCAGCAGCCGAAAAGAGGACACTGAAGCTTTCTTT
CDR3 protein: CASSRKEDTEAFF

J gene: TRBJ1-1
V gene: TRBV6-5
clone size: NA
D gene: NA
CDR3 DNA: TGTGCCAGCAGTTACTCTGGGGAGGGGGTCACTGAAGCTTTCTTT
CDR3 protein: CASSYSGEGVTEAFF

J gene: TRBJ1-1
V gene: TRBV18
clone size: NA
D gene: TRBD1
CDR3 DNA: TGTGCCAGCTCATCGAGACAGGGAGAAGGTGAAGCTTTCTTT
CDR3 protein: CASSSRQGEGEAFF

J gene: TRBJ1-6
V gene: TRBV7-2
clone size: NA
D gene: NA
CDR3 DNA: TGTGCCAGCAGCTTAGACAGAGTCCTAATTTCACCCCTCCACTTT
CDR3 protein: CASSLDRVLISPLHF

J gene: TRBJ1-5
V gene: TRBV18
clone size: NA
D gene: NA
CDR3 DNA: TGTGCCAGCTCACCTGACCAGGGGACTATTAATCAGCCCCAGCATTTT
CDR3 protein: CASSPDQGTINQPQHF

J gene: TRBJ2-5
V gene: TRBV19
clone size: NA
D gene: TRBD2
CDR3 DNA: TGTGCCAGTAGTATAGATCTATCGGGACTAGCGGGGAGGGAGACCCAGTACTTC
CDR3 protein: CASSIDLSGLAGRETQYF

J gene: TRBJ2-1
V gene: TRBV7-8
clone size: NA
D gene: NA
CDR3 DNA: TGTGCCAGCAGCCACGCTGGGCGCAACGCGGGTGAGCAGTTCTTC
CDR3 protein: CASSHAGRNAGEQFF

J gene: TRBJ1-5
V gene: TRBV7-9
clone size: NA
D gene: NA
CDR3 DNA: TGTGCCAGCAGCTTAGAGATAACAGCCAATGACCTAAATCAGCCCCAGCATTTT
CDR3 protein: CASSLEITANDLNQPQHF

J gene: TRBJ2-7
V gene: TRBV5-1
clone size: NA
D gene: NA
CDR3 DNA: TGCGCCAGCAGCTCCCTATCACAGGGTTACGAGCAGTACTTC
CDR3 protein: CASSSLSQGYEQYF

J gene: TRBJ2-1
V gene: TRBV18
clone size: once
D gene: NA
CDR3 DNA: TGTGCCAGCTCGGCCAGCTCCTACAATGAGCAGTTCTTC
CDR3 protein: CASSASSYNEQFF

J gene: TRBJ2-7
V gene: TRBV28
clone size: NA
D gene: TRBD2
CDR3 DNA: TGTGCCAGCTCAGGCGGGAGCTCCTACGAGCAGTACTTC
CDR3 protein: CASSGGSSYEQYF

J gene: TRBJ1-3
V gene: TRBV25-1
clone size: NA
D gene: NA
CDR3 DNA: TGTGCCAGCAGTGGCCCCGGGGGGCGAAGAAACACCATATATTTT
CDR3 protein: CASSGPGGRRNTIYF

J gene: TRBJ2-2
V gene: TRBV7-3
clone size: once
D gene: NA
CDR3 DNA: TGTGCCAGCAGCTTACAATCAGCGGGGAACACCGGGGAGCTGTTTTTT
CDR3 protein: CASSLQSAGNTGELFF

J gene: TRBJ1-1
V gene: TRBV29-1
clone size: NA
D gene: NA
CDR3 DNA: TGCAGCGCCACTCCCGCTGGCGGTGAAGCTTTCTTT
CDR3 protein: CSATPAGGEAFF

J gene: TRBJ2-5
V gene: TRBV18
clone size: NA
D gene: TRBD2
CDR3 DNA: TGTGCCAGCTCACCAATCACGGGAGGGCAAGAGACCCAGTACTTC
CDR3 protein: CASSPITGGQETQYF

J gene: TRBJ2-7
V gene: TRBV10-3
clone size: NA
D gene: TRBD1
CDR3 DNA: TGTGCCATCAGTGAGTCAGGGACAGGGAATGACGAGCAGTACTTC
CDR3 protein: CAISESGTGNDEQYF

J gene: TRBJ2-2
V gene: TRBV7-2
clone size: NA
D gene: NA
CDR3 DNA: TGTGCCAGCAGCTTAGCGGGAGTTAACACCGGGGAGCTGTTTTTT
CDR3 protein: CASSLAGVNTGELFF

J gene: TRBJ2-1
V gene: TRBV7-9
clone size: NA
D gene: TRBD2
CDR3 DNA: TGTGCCAGCAGCCATTCGGGAGGCTACAATGAGCAGTTCTTC
CDR3 protein: CASSHSGGYNEQFF